The clone carrying this T cell receptor beta chain was recorded many times. What it binds is not known. The data originate from a study of T cells in Graves' hyperthyroidism and ophthalmopathy. Study results and limitations: Blood also held most thyroid clonotypes expanded beyond 0.001.

Template material for amplifying TCR beta CDR3 regions consisted of RNA transcripts. First-round RT-PCR with HTBI primers amplified the TCR CDR3 region. TCRdb re-derived calls from the multiplex PCR reads in MiXCR, one entry per CDR3 protein. The sample lists a few hundred thousand distinct CDR3 sequences; roughly 20% were seen once. The CDR3 extends over 15 amino acids. Germline CDR1 MDHEN, CDR2 SYDVKM. V gave up 6 bases and J gave up 1 base, with 15 bases separating them. The V and J genes are TRBV28 and TRBJ2-5; D possibly corresponds to TRBD2 (6 bases). Sequencing was carried out using blood. The sequence was collected from a young man with Graves' hyperthyroidism. Here the CDR3 reads CASRLAGGFQETQYF. The CDR3, as DNA: TGTGCCAGCAGGCTTGCCGGAGGGTTCCAAGAGACCCAGTACTTC.